This T cell receptor (beta chain) was obtained from a study of shared clonotypes between healthy human individuals. Overall study context: Three plates were used per donor for CD4 naive, three for CD4 memory, two for CD8 naive and one for CD8 memory. Study outcomes and limitations: Clonotype sharing across four donors was observed for 5% to 6.5% of naive CD4 clonotypes.

About this clone: Its target is unknown.

TCRdb keeps only in-frame clones here, not all; method: immunoSEQ multiplex PCR. The sample yields some 2.1 million clones, 95% seen once. The clonotype was recovered from a man between 18 and 35 years old in good health. The sequencing input was naive CD4+ T cells sorted from blood. Subset noted: CD45RA+ positively selected.

The CDR3 nucleotides read TGTGCCAGCTCACGCGGGACAGATGCCTACGAGCAGTACTTC. Translating it yields CASSRGTDAYEQYF. V and J are TRBV18 and TRBJ2-7; D may be TRBD1 (7 bases). Trimming left V 4 bases short and J 2 bases short, with 12 bases between. This CDR3 is built from 14 residues. Germline lookup yields CDR1 KGHSH and CDR2 LQKENI. The variable domain in full, with the rest retrieved from reference TRBV18 and TRBJ2-7, is NAGVMQNPRHLVRRRGQEARLRCSPMKGHSHVYWYRQLPEEGLKFMVYLQKENIIDESGMPKERFSAEFPKEGPSILRIQQVVRGDSAAYFCASSRGTDAYEQYFGPGTRLTVT.